This T cell receptor beta chain is from a study of shared clonotypes between healthy human individuals (TCRdb year 2020). Regarding the complete study: A few men and a couple of women, aged 18 to 49 years, made up the cohort. Leukapheresis yielded between about 0.9 and 9.5 billion PBMCs per donor. For each donor, CD4 naive and CD4 memory were each run on three plates, CD8 naive on two plates, and CD8 memory on one plate. To estimate repertoire size and how much clonotypes are shared between individuals, the study performed deep sequencing of blood TCR repertoires from about five healthy adults. Libraries were prepared and TCR repertoires were sequenced by different laboratories using diverse techniques, in order to increase sequencing depth and limit assay-specific biases.

For the CD8 naive samples, CD45RO-negative cells were positively selected for CCR7, yielding a CD45RA+CCR7+ population from which TemRA cells were excluded. The donors were healthy, HIV-negative adults who had no recently reported acute infections or vaccinations. Every donor was a Caucasian adult residing in Nashville, Tennessee, USA. Blood was obtained by leukapheresis, after which PBMCs were separated by Ficoll-Histopaque density gradient centrifugation and cryopreserved in liquid nitrogen vapor phase. Analytical flow cytometry was used to check the purity and quantity of each magnetically sorted T cell population. Genomic DNA was isolated from each sorted fraction and quantified by UV absorbance on a Nanodrop 2000c. Beyond this particular receptor, the publication reports: Because the study included only a small number of donors, the genetic and exposure-history diversity represented was limited. Sampling was restricted to blood, and TCR repertoires in tissues likely differ from the TCR repertoires found in blood. When a handful of donors were compared, the shared fraction of clonotypes was roughly 5% for naive CD4, approximately 3.5% for naive CD8, roughly 2.3% for memory CD4, and less than 0.45% for memory CD8. Pairwise subsampling indicated that sequencing depth was expected to affect the degree of clonotype sharing among donors. Rarefaction of sorted-subset datasets indicated incomplete sequencing despite the large sequencing depth. Compared with non-shared clonotypes, clonotypes shared by all four sorted-subset donors had higher generation probabilities. Larger estimated clonotype richness was generally found for naive subsets than for memory subsets.

Including the terminal cysteine and phenylalanine, the CDR3 comprises 15 residues. CDR3 DNA is the only sequence kept; it has 45 bases, read in frame from the first base. V loses 5 bases of germline sequence and J loses 5 bases, and the interval between the two ends is 18 bases. Based on the germline V gene, the CDR1 and CDR2 sequences are MDHEN and SYDVKM. Concerning this clone itself: What antigen it recognizes has not been identified. Base qualities are not at hand, and no much larger clone is one base apart.

Using the deep immunoSEQ assay, multiplex PCR amplified TCR CDR3 regions from genomic DNA. Genomic DNA extracted from each cell subset was distributed evenly over all wells of several immunoSEQ 96-well plates, and each plate served as one replicate. Each replicate PCR for sorted subsets received 150 to 250 ng genomic DNA, equal to about 30,000 T cell genomes. The purified libraries were quantified using a Qubit 3.0 fluorometer, sized with a Bioanalyzer 2100, and then quantified again using the KAPA Library Quantification kit. Every immunoSEQ 96-well plate was sequenced on a separate single-read 150-cycle Illumina NextSeq 550 flow cell. The source study handled its data this way. The immunoSEQ output contained only junctional sequences without quality scores, so filtering could not match that applied to full-length reads. To assign V/J genes and CDR3, sequences were annotated using PyIR, a Python wrapper for IgBLAST v1.9, with IMGT germline references. Reads with weak V/J assignments (E-value above 1e-6), missing CDR3, stop codons, out-of-frame junctions, or ambiguous translated residues were removed. V3J clonotypes were defined as sequences sharing the same inferred V gene, J gene, and CDR3 amino acid sequence. The percentage overlap between two repertoires was calculated by dividing the number of shared unique clonotypes by the size of the smaller repertoire. Richness of each repertoire was evaluated using RTK rarefaction, the Chao1 estimator, and Recon v2.1 estimates of unobserved clonotypes. OLGA was used to compute generation probabilities for all TCRbeta clonotypes that the gDNA method yielded from a handful of donors. In its TCRdb copy, this immuneACCESS table keeps in-frame sequences only and misses some clones. Where compared with another copy, unresolved V genes explain less than half of these, and the others have no known cause. That table supplies the V and J calls and clone size; D and trimming were determined from the DNA. A total of about 700,000 clones appear in this sample, 90% to 95% of them only once. The top ten clones comprise more than 20% of the sample.

The sequencing input was naive CD8+ T cells sorted from blood. Sample cell subset or site, as interpreted from the label and publication: CD45RA+CCR7+. The source of this sequence is a man aged 30-40 years in good health. The chain employs TRBV28 and TRBJ1-1, with no confident D gene call. The CDR3 loop reads CASSRLSLGRTEAFF. The DNA is as follows: TGTGCCAGCAGTCGATTGAGCTTGGGGAGGACTGAAGCTTTCTTT.